The present entry profiles one TCR beta chain with its context. Coverage ceases 3 residues before the CDR3 finishes, and the germline J gene fills in the end. Germline CDR1 and CDR2: SNHLY and FYNNEI. The CDR3 sequence is 17 residues long. V lost 6 bases and J lost 5; bases outside the gene matches: 12. Sequencing was performed with immunoSEQ multiplex PCR; in TCRdb, only in-frame clones are kept and a portion is missing. The sample's table shows under 50,000 clones. The data belong to a study of T cells in women clearing cervical HPV infection. Study details: Case blood was drawn when the lesion was first found; control blood after infection became undetectable.

This chain joins TRBV2 and TRBJ2-3; TRBD2 matches at 12 bases. Sequencing was done on a sample of blood buffy coat. The source of this sequence is a woman between 18 and 75 years old with a cervical HPV16 infection that either progressed to CIN3+ or cleared (not recorded which). The chain's CDR3 is CASSHDSWTSGEDTQYF. CDR3 DNA, as far as it was read: TGTGCCAGCAGCCACGATTCTTGGACTAGCGGGGAAGATACG.